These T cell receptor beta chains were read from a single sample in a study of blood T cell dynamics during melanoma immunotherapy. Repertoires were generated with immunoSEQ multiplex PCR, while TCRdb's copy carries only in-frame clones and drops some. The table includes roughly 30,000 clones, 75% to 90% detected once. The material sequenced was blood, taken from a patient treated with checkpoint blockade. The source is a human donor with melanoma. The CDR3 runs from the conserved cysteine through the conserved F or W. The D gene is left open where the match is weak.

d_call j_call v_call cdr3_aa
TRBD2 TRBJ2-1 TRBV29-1 CSVEVAGGGNEQFF
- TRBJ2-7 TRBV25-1 CASSEFGEGGALNEQYF
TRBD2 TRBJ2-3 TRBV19 CASSILVPPLAGYTDTQYF
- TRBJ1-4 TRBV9 CASTGGGGLGEKLFF
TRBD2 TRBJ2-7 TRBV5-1 CASSLVLAGTYEQYF
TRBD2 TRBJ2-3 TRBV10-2 CASTRLAGGTDTQYF
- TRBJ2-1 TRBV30 CAWSEPAYEQFF
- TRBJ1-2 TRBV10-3 CAISDGLYGYTF
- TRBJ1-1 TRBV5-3 CARSLGCAEAFF
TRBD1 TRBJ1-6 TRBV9 CASSTGVMGNSPLHF
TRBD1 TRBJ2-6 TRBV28 CASRGQGLSGANVLTF
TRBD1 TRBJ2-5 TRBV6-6 CASRNRDSLQETQYF
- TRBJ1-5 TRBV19 CASSSGGLRPQHF
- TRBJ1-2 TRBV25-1 CASSKDYYGYTF
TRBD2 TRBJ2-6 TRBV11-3 CASSLGGGTGANVLTF
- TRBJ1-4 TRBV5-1 CASSLAGSTNEKLFF
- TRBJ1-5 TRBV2 CASSGGEHNQPQHF
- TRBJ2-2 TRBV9 CASSVASGSGELFF
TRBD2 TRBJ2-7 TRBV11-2 CASKVAGVSYEQYF
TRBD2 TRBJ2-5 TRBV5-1 CASSLGPLAGETQYF
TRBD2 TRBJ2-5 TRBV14 CASSLGLGLAGEETQYF
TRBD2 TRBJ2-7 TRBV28 CASELAGTYEQYF
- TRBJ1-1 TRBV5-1 CASRAREGATEAFF
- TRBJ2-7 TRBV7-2 CASSLNALDEQYF
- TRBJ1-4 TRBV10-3 CAISPGGDLETEKLFF
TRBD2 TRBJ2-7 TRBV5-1 CASSYAGTSGSDPNF
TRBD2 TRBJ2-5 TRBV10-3 CAIGLEGLAYF
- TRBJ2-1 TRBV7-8 CASSLSGGYNEQFF
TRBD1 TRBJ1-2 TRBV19 CASTPGQGANGYTF
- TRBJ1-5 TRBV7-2 CASSLGGASNQPQHF
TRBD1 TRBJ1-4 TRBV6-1 CASSSGTVANEKLFF
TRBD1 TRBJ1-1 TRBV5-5 CASSSQGTGGTEAFF
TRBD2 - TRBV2 CASRTSGGAGEQYF
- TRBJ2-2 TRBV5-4 CASSLGGRDTGELFF
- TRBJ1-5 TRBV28 CASRDGGGGNQPQHF
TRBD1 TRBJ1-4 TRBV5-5 CASSRAFRDRVLTNEKLFF
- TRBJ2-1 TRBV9 CASSAGLYNEQFF
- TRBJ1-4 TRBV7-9 CASSLGSGEKLFF
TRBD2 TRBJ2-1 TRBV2 CASTGTPSGGREQFF
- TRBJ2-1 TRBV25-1 CASSKLGFSSSYNEQFF
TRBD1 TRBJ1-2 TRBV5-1 CASSFLDREYGYTF
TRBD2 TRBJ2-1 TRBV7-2 CASSPPLAGGQFF
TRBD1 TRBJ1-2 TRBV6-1 CASSGQGQDRYGYTF
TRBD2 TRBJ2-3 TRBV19 CASKTSGSHGDTQYF
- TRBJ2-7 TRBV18 CASSPRAGSYEQYF
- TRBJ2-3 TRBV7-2 CASSSQPGLNTDTQYF
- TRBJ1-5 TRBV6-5 CASRDHWNSNQPQHF
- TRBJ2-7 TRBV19 CASSIVWGLGEQYF
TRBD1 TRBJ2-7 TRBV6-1 CASIEGAGFYEQYF
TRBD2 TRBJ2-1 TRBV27 CASSLFAGGPPEQFF
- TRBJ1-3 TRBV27 CASSPTGGAGNTIYF
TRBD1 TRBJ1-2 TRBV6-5 CASSYSTGGGYTF
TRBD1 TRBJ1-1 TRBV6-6 CASSPWTGNPEAFF
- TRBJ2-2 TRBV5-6 CASSLAAAGELFF
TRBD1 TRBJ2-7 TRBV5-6 CASSNTGGRYEQYF
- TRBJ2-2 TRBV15 CATSRLRGTGELFF
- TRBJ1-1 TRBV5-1 CASSLTLQGGSEAFF
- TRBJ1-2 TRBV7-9 CASSLGLQERGYTF